Each of the 24 T cell receptor beta chains below was sequenced from the same sample in a study of neurological immune-mediated disorders. TCRdb processed the 5' RACE reads anew with MiXCR; each CDR3 protein has one entry. The sample shows about 40,000 distinct CDR3 sequences, around 13% of them seen only once. Sequenced: CD4+ T cells from blood. All receptors come from a woman aged 55 to 70 with HTLV-1-associated myelopathy (HAM/TSP).

This clonotype has ten or more counts. The CDR3 is CSVEDTVSGNTIYF. DNA for the CDR3: TGCAGCGTTGAAGACACCGTCTCTGGAAACACCATATATTTT. The chain links TRBV29-1 to TRBJ1-3; D gene unclear. Per the germline V gene, CDR1 is SQVTM and CDR2 is ANQGSEA. The CDR3 totals 14 residues. V was clipped by 0 bases and J by 0 bases, with 6 bases between them.

This clonotype was recorded at least ten times. This chain links TRBV4-1 with TRBJ1-6; D ambiguous. V dropped 7 bases and J dropped 7 bases, with 11 bases sitting between them. Germline CDR1 MGHRA, CDR2 YSYEKL. This CDR3 spans 13 amino acids. DNA of the CDR3: TGCGCCAGCAAGGCCACAGTGAATTCACCCCTCCACTTT. Protein sequence: CASKATVNSPLHF.

This clonotype was counted at least ten times. This chain connects TRBV7-2 to TRBJ2-7; TRBD2 agrees at 12 bases. This CDR3 contains 17 residues. Germline CDR1 SGHTA, CDR2 FQGNSA. The ends lost 6 bases at V and 2 bases at J; junction bases unmatched: 11. CDR3 sequence: CASRDRPSGGATYEQYF. CDR3 nucleotide sequence: TGTGCCAGCAGGGACCGGCCTAGCGGGGGGGCCACCTACGAGCAGTACTTC.

This clonotype was counted ten times or more. This rearrangement joins TRBV20-1 to TRBJ2-6, with D hard to call. The CDR3 contains 15 residues. V lost 0 bases and J lost 4, with 10 bases in between. CDR1 and CDR2 from the germline V gene are DFQATT and SNEGSKA (reference sequence). The DNA of the CDR3 is TGCAGTGCTAGAGATCACCAGGCCGGGGCCAACGTCCTGACTTTC. Its translation: CSARDHQAGANVLTF.

This clonotype was seen repeatedly, ten times or more. J is TRBJ2-3 and V is TRBV5-1; 8 bases match TRBD1. Trimming took 1 base from V and 3 from J; bases not matched to a gene: 4. CDR1 is SGHRS and CDR2 is YFSETQ in the germline V gene. This CDR3 comprises 15 residues. CDR3 coding DNA: TGCGCCAGCAGCTTGACAGGGGGAATAACAGATACGCAGTATTTT. Translation gives CASSLTGGITDTQYF. The whole variable domain, filled in from reference TRBV5-1 and TRBJ2-3, reads KAGVTQTPRYLIKTRGQQVTLSCSPISGHRSVSWYQQTPGQGLQFLFEYFSETQRNKGNFPGRFSGRQFSNSRSEMNVSTLELGDSALYLCASSLTGGITDTQYFGPGTRLTVL.

This clonotype was counted at least ten times. The chain employs TRBV7-9 and TRBJ2-1; 10 nucleotides agree with TRBD2. V trimming: 1 base; J trimming: 5 bases; junction bases outside the gene matches: 2. Germline-derived CDR1 and CDR2 are SEHNR and FQNEAQ (reference sequence). CDR3 length equals 15 residues. CDR3 DNA: TGTGCCAGCAGCTTAGGGCTAGCGGGGGACAATGAGCAGTTCTTC. Its translation is CASSLGLAGDNEQFF.

This clonotype was seen many times. V gene TRBV2 combines with J gene TRBJ2-7; perhaps TRBD2 as D (5 bases). Looked up from germline, CDR1 is SNHLY and CDR2 is FYNNEI. The germline V and J ends were trimmed by 6 bases and 9 bases, with 18 bases remaining between them. The CDR3 runs 13 residues. The CDR3 sequence: CASRGSGGLRQYF. For the CDR3, the DNA is TGTGCCAGCAGAGGTAGTGGAGGCCTTAGGCAGTACTTC.

This clonotype was counted only a few times. Given a much more abundant clone one base away, this may be a read error. The J gene is TRBJ1-2, the V gene TRBV4-1; D gene unclear. There are 13 residues in the CDR3. Germline V lookup: CDR1 MGHRA, CDR2 YSYEKL. This CDR3 is CANSHRRDYGYTF. CDR3 nucleotides: TGCGCCAACAGCCATCGACGGGACTATGGCTACACCTTC.

This clonotype has ten or more counts. The genes are TRBV7-3 and TRBJ1-2, with 8 positions matching TRBD1. Germline CDR1 is SGHTA and CDR2 is FQGTGA. The CDR3 has 15 residues. V dropped 5 bases and J dropped 4; count of bases not matched to a gene: 9. CDR3 region: CASSIPGQAVYGYTF. The CDR3 DNA sequence: TGTGCCAGCAGCATACCGGGACAGGCGGTCTATGGCTACACCTTC.

This clonotype was counted at least ten times. The chain joins TRBV6-6 to TRBJ2-6; the match to TRBD1 covers 9 bases. The CDR3 sequence is 16 residues long. Germline V gives CDR1 MNHNY, CDR2 SVGAGI (reference sequence). J was trimmed by 2 bases and V by 2 bases; bases with no gene match: 1. CDR3 bases: TGTGCCAGCAGTTACGGGACAGGGACTGGGGCCAACGTCCTGACTTTC. Amino acids: CASSYGTGTGANVLTF.

Only a few counts were recorded for this clonotype. This chain connects TRBV30 to TRBJ1-3; tentatively, D is TRBD1 (5 bases). CDR3 length: 14 amino acids. Trimming shortened V by 8 bases and J by 0 bases, and 14 bases separated the two germline ends. The germline gives CDR1 GTSNPN, CDR2 SVGIG (reference sequence). In DNA form, the CDR3 reads TGTGCCGGAACAGGCCTATTCTCTGGAAACACCATATATTTT. Protein product: CAGTGLFSGNTIYF.

The sample holds a few counts of this clonotype. The gene calls are TRBV6-2 or TRBV6-3 and TRBJ1-1, with TRBD1 as a possible D gene (6 bases). The CDR3 is 15 residues long. CDR1 and CDR2 (germline): MNHEY, SVGEGT. V lost 2 bases and J 0 bases, leaving 10 bases between the germline ends. CDR3 nucleotides: TGTGCCAGCAGTTACCACAGGGCCATGAACACTGAAGCTTTCTTT. Protein: CASSYHRAMNTEAFF.

This clonotype was observed at least ten times. The genes are TRBV2 and TRBJ2-3, with 9 bases identical to TRBD2. Germline CDR1 and CDR2: SNHLY and FYNNEI. V shed 0 bases, J shed 6 bases, and the junction held 4 bases outside the gene matches. The CDR3 is made up of 15 amino acids. This chain's CDR3 is CASSEASGGRDTQYF. CDR3 in DNA: TGTGCCAGCAGTGAAGCTAGCGGGGGCCGGGATACGCAGTATTTT.

Many counts were recorded for this clonotype. The chain has TRBV5-1 and TRBJ2-2, with D uncertain. The CDR3 has 15 amino acids. Germline-derived CDR1 and CDR2 are SGHRS and YFSETQ. V was pared by 1 base and J by 1 base, with 8 bases between. CDR3 protein: CASSLQAGNTGELFF. The DNA of the CDR3 is TGCGCCAGCAGCTTGCAGGCAGGGAACACCGGGGAGCTGTTTTTT.

V gene TRBV18 combines with J gene TRBJ1-4; the D is unclear. The CDR3 is 14 residues long. V was clipped by 6 bases and J by 6 bases, with 14 bases between them. Per the germline V gene, CDR1 is KGHSH and CDR2 is LQKENI. The DNA for the CDR3 is TGTGCCAGCTCCCGCGAACTTGGGGATGAAAAACTGTTTTTT. This gives the protein CASSRELGDEKLFF.

This clonotype has a count of ten or more. The chain is built from TRBV5-1 and TRBJ2-2; a possible D gene is TRBD1 (6 bases). Trimming removed 3 bases at V and 0 bases at J, with 12 bases between. Germline V gene sequence: CDR1 SGHRS, CDR2 YFSETQ. The CDR3 covers 16 residues. In DNA, the CDR3 is TGCGCCAGCAGCTCATCCGGGACAACGAACACCGGGGAGCTGTTTTTT. It is translated as CASSSSGTTNTGELFF.

This clonotype came up many times. This chain connects TRBV5-1 to TRBJ2-7, with D perhaps TRBD2 (5 bases). Germline CDR1 reads SGHRS; CDR2 reads YFSETQ. The V end was cut by 0 bases, the J end by 2 bases, with 12 bases between. CDR3 length: 15 residues. The CDR3, as DNA: TGCGCCAGCAGCTTGGTCCGGGATGGGGCCTACGAGCAGTACTTC. Its translation is CASSLVRDGAYEQYF.

This clonotype was observed at least ten times. This chain uses TRBV5-1 with TRBJ2-2; TRBD1 matches at 11 bases. The CDR3 sequence is 19 residues long. V lost 4 bases and J lost 6; bases outside the gene matches: 17. The germline CDR1 and CDR2 sequences are SGHRS and YFSETQ. The CDR3: CASSKTGTGGNFAPGELFF. The CDR3 DNA sequence: TGCGCCAGCAGCAAAACCGGGACAGGGGGTAACTTCGCCCCCGGGGAGCTGTTTTTT. The full variable domain, with the rest looked up from reference TRBV5-1 and TRBJ2-2, is KAGVTQTPRYLIKTRGQQVTLSCSPISGHRSVSWYQQTPGQGLQFLFEYFSETQRNKGNFPGRFSGRQFSNSRSEMNVSTLELGDSALYLCASSKTGTGGNFAPGELFFGEGSRLTVL.

This clonotype was counted at least ten times. At one of its ends the junction is not consistent with the germline gene, which may arise from a read error. V gene TRBV30 combines with J gene TRBJ2-1; maybe TRBD1 (6 bases). In germline, CDR1 is GTSNPN, CDR2 SVGIG (reference sequence). The CDR3 spans 14 residues. This CDR3 reads CARSLAGVYNEQFF. CDR3 in DNA: TGTGCCCGGAGTTTGGCAGGGGTTTACAATGAGCAGTTCTTC.

This clonotype was seen ten or more times. The chain joins TRBV7-8 to TRBJ2-3; D may be TRBD1 (6 bases). CDR1 and CDR2 (germline): SGHVS, FQNEAQ. The V end lost 4 bases, the J end lost 3 bases, and 8 bases lay between the germline ends. The CDR3 loop spans 13 amino acids. DNA for the CDR3: TGTGCCAGCAGCTCAACAGGGACAGATACGCAGTATTTT. Its translation: CASSSTGTDTQYF.

This clonotype has at least ten counts. The CDR3 reads CASSLVLGGDGYTF. The DNA of the CDR3 is TGCGCCAGCAGCTTGGTTCTTGGGGGCGATGGCTACACCTTC. The rearrangement joins TRBV5-1 to TRBJ1-2, with a weak D call TRBD1 (6 bases). The ends were cut back, 0 bases at V and 6 bases at J, with 12 bases in the middle. The CDR3 extends over 14 amino acids. Per germline, CDR1 SGHRS and CDR2 YFSETQ.

This clonotype has at least ten counts. This chain connects TRBV6-5 to TRBJ2-1; no clear D. This CDR3 region has 11 residues. Germline V lookup: CDR1 MNHEY, CDR2 SVGAGI. V lost 6 bases and J 7 bases, leaving 7 bases between the germline ends. The DNA of the CDR3 is TGTGCCAGCAGCCGTTTGAATGAGCAGTTCTTC. It codes for CASSRLNEQFF.

There are a few counts of this clonotype. The chain links TRBV21-1 to TRBJ2-7; the tabulated D call, TRBD2, remains unverified against the DNA. TRBV21-1 is described as a pseudogene. The CDR3 is 20 amino acids. DNA of the CDR3: TGTGCCAGCAGCAAAATACCTTTAGAGGTGGAAGCGGGGATTCGGTACGAGCAGTACTTC. It codes for CASSKIPLEVEAGIRYEQYF.

A single count supports this clonotype. V is TRBV3-1 and J is TRBJ2-7, with 9 positions matching TRBD2. Trimming cost V 3 bases and J 2 bases; bases outside gene matches: 8. This CDR3 is built from 16 residues. In germline, CDR1 is LGHDT, CDR2 YNNKEL (reference sequence). The CDR3 here is CASSQGLAVIPYEQYF. The DNA for the CDR3 is TGTGCCAGCAGCCAGGGACTAGCTGTGATACCCTACGAGCAGTACTTC.